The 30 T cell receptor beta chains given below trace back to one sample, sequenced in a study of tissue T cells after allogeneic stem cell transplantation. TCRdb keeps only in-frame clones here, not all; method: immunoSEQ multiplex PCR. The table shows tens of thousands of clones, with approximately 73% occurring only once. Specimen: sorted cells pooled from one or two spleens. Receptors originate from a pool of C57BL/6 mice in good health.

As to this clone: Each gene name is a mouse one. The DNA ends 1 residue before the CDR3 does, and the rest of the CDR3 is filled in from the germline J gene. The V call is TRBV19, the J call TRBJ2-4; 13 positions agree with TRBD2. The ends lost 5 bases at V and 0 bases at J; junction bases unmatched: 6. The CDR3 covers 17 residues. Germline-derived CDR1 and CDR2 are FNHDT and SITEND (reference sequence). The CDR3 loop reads CASRAGTGGVSQNTLYF. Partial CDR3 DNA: TGTGCCAGCAGAGCCGGGACTGGGGGGGTTAGTCAAAACACCTTGTAC.

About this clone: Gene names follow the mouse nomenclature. Partial CDR3 DNA: TGTGCCAGCGGTGATATGGGGGCTAGTCAAAACACCTTGTAC. This translates into CASGDMGASQNTLY. In full, the CDR3 reads CASGDMGASQNTLYF. The chain recombines TRBV13-2 with TRBJ2-4; D may match TRBD1 or TRBD2 (6 bases each). Sequencing ends 1 residue short of the CDR3 end; the germline J gene provides the rest. The CDR3 runs to 15 residues. Germline CDR1 and CDR2: NNHNN and SYGAGS (reference sequence). Trimming left V 1 base short and J 0 bases short, with 9 bases between.

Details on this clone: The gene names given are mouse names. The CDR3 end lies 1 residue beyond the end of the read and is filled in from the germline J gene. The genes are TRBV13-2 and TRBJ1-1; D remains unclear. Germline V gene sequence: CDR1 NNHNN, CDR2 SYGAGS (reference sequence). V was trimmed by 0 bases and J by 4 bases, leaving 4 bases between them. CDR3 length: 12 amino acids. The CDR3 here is CASGDASTEVFF. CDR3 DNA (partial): TGTGCCAGCGGTGATGCAAGCACAGAAGTCTTC.

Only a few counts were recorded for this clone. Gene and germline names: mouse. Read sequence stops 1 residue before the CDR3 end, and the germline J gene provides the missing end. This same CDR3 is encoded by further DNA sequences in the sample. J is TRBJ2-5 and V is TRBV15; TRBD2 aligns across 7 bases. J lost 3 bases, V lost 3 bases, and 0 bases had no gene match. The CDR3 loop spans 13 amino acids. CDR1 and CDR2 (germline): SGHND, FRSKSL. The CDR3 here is CASSFGGQDTQYF. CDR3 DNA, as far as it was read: TGTGCCAGCAGTTTTGGGGGGCAAGACACCCAGTAC.

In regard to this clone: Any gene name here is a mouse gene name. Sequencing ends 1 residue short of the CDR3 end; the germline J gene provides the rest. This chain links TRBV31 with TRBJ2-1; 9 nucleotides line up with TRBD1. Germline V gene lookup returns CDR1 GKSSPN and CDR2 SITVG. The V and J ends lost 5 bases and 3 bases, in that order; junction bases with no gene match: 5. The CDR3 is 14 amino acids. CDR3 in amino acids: CAWSPTGGYAEQFF. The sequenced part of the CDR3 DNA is TGTGCCTGGTCCCCGACAGGGGGCTATGCTGAGCAGTTC.

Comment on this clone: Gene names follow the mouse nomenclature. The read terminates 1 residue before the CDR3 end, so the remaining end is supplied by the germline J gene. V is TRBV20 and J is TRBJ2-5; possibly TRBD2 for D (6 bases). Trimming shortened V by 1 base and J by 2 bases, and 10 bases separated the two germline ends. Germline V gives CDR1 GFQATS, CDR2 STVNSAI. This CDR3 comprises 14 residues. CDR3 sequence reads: CGARAWGLQDTQYF. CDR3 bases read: TGTGGTGCTAGGGCCTGGGGTCTCCAAGACACCCAGTAC.

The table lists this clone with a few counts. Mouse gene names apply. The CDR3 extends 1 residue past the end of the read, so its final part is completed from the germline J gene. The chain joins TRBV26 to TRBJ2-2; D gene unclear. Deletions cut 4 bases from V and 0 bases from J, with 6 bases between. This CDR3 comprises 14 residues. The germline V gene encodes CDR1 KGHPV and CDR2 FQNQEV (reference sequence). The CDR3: CASSPTTNTGQLYF. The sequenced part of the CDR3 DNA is TGTGCCAGCAGTCCGACAACAAACACCGGGCAGCTCTAC.

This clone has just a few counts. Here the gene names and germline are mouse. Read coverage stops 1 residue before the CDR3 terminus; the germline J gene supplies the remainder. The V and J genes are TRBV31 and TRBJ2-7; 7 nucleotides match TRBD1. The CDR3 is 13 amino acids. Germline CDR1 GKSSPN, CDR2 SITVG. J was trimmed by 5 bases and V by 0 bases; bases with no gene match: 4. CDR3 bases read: TGTGCCTGGAGTCTAGCGACAGGGCATGAACAGTAC. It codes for CAWSLATGHEQY. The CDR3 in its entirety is CAWSLATGHEQYF.

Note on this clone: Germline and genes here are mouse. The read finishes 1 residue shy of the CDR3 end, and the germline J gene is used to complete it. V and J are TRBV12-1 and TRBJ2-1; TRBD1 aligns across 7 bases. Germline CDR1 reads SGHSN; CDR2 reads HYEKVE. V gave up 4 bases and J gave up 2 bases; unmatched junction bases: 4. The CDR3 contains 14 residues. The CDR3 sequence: CASSQGDDYAEQFF. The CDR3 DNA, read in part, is TGTGCCAGCTCCCAGGGGGATGACTATGCTGAGCAGTTC.

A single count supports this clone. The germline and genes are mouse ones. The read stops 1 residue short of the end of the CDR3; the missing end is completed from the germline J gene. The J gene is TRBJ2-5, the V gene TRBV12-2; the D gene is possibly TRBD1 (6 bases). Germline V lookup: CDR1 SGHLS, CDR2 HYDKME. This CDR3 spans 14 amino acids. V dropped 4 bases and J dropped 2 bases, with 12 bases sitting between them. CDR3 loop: CASSPDRFQDTQYF. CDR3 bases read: TGTGCCAGCTCCCCCGACAGGTTCCAAGACACCCAGTAC.

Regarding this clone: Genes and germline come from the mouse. The CDR3 here is CASRWGSQNTLYF. The part of the CDR3 DNA that was read is TGTGCAAGCAGATGGGGGAGTCAAAACACCTTGTAC. The V gene is TRBV16, the J gene TRBJ2-4; possibly TRBD2 for D (6 bases). Read data end 1 residue before the CDR3 end; the end is taken from the germline J gene. This CDR3 has 13 residues. From germline, CDR1 is SGHSA and CDR2 FRNQAP. V was trimmed by 6 bases and J by 0 bases, leaving 7 bases between them.

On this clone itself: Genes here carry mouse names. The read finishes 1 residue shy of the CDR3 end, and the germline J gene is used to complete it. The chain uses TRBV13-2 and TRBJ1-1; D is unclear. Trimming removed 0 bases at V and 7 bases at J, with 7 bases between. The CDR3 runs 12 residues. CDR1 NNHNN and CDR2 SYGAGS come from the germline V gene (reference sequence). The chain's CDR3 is CASGDAQIEVFF. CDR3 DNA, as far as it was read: TGTGCCAGCGGTGATGCACAAATAGAAGTCTTC.

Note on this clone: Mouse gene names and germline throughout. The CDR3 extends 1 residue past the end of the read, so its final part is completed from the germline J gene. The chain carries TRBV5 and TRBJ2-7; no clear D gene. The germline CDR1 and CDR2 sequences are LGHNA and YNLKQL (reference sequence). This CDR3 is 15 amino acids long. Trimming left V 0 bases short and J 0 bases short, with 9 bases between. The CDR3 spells CASSQEGLNSYEQYF. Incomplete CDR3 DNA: TGTGCCAGCAGCCAAGAAGGCCTAAACTCCTATGAACAGTAC.

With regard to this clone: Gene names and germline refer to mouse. CDR3 DNA, as far as it was read: TGTGCCAGCAGTTTAGACTGGGGGGTCTATGCTGAGCAGTTC. It is translated as CASSLDWGVYAEQF. The complete CDR3 reads CASSLDWGVYAEQFF. The chain carries TRBV15 and TRBJ2-1, with TRBD2 identical over 9 bases. Read data end 1 residue before the CDR3 end; the end is taken from the germline J gene. Germline V lookup: CDR1 SGHND, CDR2 FRSKSL. The CDR3 has 15 amino acids. The ends lost 1 base at V and 3 bases at J; junction bases unmatched: 1.

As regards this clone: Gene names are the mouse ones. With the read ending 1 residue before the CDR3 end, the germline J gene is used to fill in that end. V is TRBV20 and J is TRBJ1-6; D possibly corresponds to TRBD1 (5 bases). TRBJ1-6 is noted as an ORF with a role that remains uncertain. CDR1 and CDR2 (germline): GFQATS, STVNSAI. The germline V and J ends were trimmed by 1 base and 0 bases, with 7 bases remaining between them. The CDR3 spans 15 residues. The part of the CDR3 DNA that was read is TGTGGTGCTAGGGTACAGGCTTCCTATAATTCGCCCCTCTAC. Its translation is CGARVQASYNSPLY. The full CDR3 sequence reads CGARVQASYNSPLYF.

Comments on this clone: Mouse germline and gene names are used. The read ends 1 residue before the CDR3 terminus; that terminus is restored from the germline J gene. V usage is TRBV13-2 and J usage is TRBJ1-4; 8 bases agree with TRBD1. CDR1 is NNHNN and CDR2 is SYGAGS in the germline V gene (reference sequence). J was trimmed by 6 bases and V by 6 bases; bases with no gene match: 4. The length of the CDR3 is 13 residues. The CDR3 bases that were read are TGTGCCAGCGCCCAGGGGGCGCACGAAAGATTATTT. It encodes CASAQGAHERLF. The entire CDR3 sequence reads CASAQGAHERLFF.

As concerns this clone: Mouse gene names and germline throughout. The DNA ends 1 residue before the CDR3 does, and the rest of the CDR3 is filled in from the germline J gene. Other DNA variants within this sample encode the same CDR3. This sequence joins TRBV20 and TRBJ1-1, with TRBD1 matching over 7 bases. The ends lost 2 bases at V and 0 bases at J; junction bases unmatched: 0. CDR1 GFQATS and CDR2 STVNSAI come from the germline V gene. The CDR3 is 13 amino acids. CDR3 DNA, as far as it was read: TGTGGTGCTAGGCAGGGGGCAAACACAGAAGTCTTC. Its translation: CGARQGANTEVF. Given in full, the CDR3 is CGARQGANTEVFF.

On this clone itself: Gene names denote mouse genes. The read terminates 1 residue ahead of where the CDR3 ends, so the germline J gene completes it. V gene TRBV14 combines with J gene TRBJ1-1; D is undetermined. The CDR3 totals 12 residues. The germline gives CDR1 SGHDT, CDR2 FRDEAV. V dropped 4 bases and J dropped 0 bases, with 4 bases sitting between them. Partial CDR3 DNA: TGTGCCAGCAGTAAACAGAACACAGAAGTCTTC. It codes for CASSKQNTEVF. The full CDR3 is CASSKQNTEVFF.

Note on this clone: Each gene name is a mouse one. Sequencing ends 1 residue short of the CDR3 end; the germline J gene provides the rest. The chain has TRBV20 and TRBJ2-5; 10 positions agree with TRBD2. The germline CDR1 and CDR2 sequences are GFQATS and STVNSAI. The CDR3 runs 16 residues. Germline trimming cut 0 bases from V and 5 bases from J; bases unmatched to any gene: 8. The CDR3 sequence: CGARDPGGARGDTQYF. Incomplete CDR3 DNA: TGTGGTGCTAGGGATCCTGGGGGGGCGCGAGGAGACACCCAGTAC.

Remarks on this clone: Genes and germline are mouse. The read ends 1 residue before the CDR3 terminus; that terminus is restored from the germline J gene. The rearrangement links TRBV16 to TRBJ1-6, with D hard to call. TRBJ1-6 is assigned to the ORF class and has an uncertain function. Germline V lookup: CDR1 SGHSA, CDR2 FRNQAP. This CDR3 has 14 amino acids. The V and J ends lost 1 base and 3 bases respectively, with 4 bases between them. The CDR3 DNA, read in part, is TGTGCAAGCAGCTTAGGCATCTATAATTCGCCCCTCTAC. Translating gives CASSLGIYNSPLY. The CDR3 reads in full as CASSLGIYNSPLYF.

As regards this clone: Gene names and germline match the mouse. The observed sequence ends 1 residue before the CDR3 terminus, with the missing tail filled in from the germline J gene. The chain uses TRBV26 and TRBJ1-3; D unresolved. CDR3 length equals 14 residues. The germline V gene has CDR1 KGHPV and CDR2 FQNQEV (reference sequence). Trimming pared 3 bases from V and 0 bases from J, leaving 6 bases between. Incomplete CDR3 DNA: TGTGCCAGCAGTCTCCAAAATTCTGGAAATACGCTCTAT. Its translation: CASSLQNSGNTLY. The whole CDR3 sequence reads CASSLQNSGNTLYF.

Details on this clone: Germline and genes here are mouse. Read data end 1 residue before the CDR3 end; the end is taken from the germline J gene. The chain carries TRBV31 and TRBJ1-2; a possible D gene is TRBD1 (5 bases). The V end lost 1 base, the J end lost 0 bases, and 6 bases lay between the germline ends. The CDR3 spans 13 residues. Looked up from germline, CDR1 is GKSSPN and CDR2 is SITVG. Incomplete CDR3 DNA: TGTGCCTGGAGTCGGGGGGCAAACTCCGACTACACC. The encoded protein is CAWSRGANSDYT. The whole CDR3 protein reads CAWSRGANSDYTF.

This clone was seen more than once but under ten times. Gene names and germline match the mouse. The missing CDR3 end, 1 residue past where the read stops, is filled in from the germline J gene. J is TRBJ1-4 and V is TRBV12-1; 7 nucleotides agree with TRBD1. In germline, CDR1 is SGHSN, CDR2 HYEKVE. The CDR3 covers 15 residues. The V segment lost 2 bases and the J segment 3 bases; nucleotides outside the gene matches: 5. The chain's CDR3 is CASSHRQGPNERLFF. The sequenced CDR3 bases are TGTGCCAGCTCTCACAGACAGGGCCCCAACGAAAGATTATTT.

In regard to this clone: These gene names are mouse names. CDR3 sequence: CASSQIRGDQDTQYF. The sequenced part of the CDR3 DNA is TGTGCCAGCAGCCAAATCAGGGGTGACCAAGACACCCAGTAC. The chain joins TRBV5 to TRBJ2-5, with D possibly matching TRBD1 (6 bases). The read terminates 1 residue before the CDR3 end, so the remaining end is supplied by the germline J gene. V was trimmed by 2 bases and J by 1 base, leaving 10 bases between them. The CDR3 totals 15 residues. The germline CDR1 and CDR2 sequences are LGHNA and YNLKQL (reference sequence).

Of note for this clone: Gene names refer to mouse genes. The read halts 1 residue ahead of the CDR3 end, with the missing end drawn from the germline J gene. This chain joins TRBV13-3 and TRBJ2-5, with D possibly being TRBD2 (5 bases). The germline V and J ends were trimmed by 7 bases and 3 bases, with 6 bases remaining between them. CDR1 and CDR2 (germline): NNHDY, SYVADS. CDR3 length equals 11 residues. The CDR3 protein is CASSGQDTQYF. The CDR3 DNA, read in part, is TGTGCCAGCTCTGGGCAAGACACCCAGTAC.

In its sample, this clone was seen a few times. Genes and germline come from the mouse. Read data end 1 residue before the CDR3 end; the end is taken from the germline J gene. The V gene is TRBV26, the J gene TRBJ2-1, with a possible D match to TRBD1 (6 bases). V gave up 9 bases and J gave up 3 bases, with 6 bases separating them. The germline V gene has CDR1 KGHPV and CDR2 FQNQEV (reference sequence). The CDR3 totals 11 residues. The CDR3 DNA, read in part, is TGTGCCAGGGACAGCTATGCTGAGCAGTTC. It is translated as CARDSYAEQF. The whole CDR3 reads CARDSYAEQFF.

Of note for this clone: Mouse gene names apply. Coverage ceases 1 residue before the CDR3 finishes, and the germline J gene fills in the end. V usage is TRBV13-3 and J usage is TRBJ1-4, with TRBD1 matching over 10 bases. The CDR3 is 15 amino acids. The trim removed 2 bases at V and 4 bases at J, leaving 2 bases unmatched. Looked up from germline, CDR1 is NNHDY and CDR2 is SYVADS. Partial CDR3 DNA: TGTGCCAGCAGTGAGACAGGGGGCAGCAACGAAAGATTATTT. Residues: CASSETGGSNERLF. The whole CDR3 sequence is CASSETGGSNERLFF.

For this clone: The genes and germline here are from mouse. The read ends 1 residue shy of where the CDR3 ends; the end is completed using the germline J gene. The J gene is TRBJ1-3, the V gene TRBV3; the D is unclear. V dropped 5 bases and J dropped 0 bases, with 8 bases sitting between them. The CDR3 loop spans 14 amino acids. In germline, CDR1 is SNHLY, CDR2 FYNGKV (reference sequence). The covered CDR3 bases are TGTGCCAGCAGCCCCCAGGTTTCTGGAAATACGCTCTAT. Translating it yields CASSPQVSGNTLY. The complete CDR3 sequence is CASSPQVSGNTLYF.

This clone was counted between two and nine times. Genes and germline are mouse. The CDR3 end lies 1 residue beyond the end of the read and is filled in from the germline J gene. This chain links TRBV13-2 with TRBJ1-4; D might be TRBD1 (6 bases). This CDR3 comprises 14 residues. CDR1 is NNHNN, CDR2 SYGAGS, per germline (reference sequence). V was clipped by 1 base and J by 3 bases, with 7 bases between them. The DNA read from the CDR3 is TGTGCCAGCGGTGATTACAGGGCCAACGAAAGATTATTT. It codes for CASGDYRANERLF. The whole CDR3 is CASGDYRANERLFF.

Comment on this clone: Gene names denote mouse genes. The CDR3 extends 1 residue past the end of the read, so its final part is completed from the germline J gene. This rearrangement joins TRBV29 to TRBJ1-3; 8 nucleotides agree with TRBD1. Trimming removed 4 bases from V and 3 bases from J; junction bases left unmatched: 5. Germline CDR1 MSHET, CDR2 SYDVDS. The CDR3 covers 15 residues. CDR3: CASSSSGGGGNTLYF. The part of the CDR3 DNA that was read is TGTGCTAGCAGTTCCTCAGGGGGCGGTGGAAATACGCTCTAT.